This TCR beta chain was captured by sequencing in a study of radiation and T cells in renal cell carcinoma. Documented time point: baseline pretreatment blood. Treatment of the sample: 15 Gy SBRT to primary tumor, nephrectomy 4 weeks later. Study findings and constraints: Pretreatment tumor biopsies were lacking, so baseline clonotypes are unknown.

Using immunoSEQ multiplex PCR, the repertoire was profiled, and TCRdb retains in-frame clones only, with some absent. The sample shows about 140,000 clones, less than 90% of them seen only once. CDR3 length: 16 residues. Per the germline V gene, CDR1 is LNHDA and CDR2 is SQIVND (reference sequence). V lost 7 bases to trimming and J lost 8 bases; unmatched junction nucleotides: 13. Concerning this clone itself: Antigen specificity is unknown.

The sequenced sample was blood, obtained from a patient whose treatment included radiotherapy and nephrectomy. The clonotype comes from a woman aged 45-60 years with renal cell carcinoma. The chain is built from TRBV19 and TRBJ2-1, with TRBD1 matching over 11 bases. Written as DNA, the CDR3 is TGTGCCAGTACCATCGGAGGGACAGGGGGTAGGTATGAGCAGTTCTTC. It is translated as CASTIGGTGGRYEQFF. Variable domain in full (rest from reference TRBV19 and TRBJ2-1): DGGITQSPKYLFRKEGQNVTLSCEQNLNHDAMYWYRQDPGQGLRLIYYSQIVNDFQKGDIAEGYSVSREKKESFPLTVTSAQKNPTAFYLCASTIGGTGGRYEQFFGPGTRLTVL.